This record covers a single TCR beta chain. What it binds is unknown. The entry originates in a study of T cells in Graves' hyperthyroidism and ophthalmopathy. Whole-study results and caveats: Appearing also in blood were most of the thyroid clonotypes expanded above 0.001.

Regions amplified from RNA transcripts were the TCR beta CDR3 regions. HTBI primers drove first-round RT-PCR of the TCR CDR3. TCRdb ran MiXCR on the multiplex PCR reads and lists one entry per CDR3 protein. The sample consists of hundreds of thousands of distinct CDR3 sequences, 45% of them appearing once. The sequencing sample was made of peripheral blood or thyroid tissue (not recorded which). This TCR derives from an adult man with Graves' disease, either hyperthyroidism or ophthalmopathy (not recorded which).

CDR3 sequence: CASRYERKFTEAFF. As DNA, the CDR3 is TGTGCCAGCAGATACGAGCGGAAATTCACTGAAGCTTTCTTT. The chain employs TRBV7-9 and TRBJ1-1; D gene ambiguous. V was cut by 6 bases and J by 4 bases, with 15 bases left in between. CDR3 length equals 14 residues. Germline CDR1 SEHNR, CDR2 FQNEAQ (reference sequence). Using reference TRBV7-9 and TRBJ1-1 for the parts outside the CDR3, the full variable domain is DTGVSQNPRHKITKRGQNVTFRCDPISEHNRLYWYRQTLGQGPEFLTYFQNEAQLEKSRLLSDRFSAERPKGSFSTLEIQRTEQGDSAMYLCASRYERKFTEAFFGQGTRLTVV.